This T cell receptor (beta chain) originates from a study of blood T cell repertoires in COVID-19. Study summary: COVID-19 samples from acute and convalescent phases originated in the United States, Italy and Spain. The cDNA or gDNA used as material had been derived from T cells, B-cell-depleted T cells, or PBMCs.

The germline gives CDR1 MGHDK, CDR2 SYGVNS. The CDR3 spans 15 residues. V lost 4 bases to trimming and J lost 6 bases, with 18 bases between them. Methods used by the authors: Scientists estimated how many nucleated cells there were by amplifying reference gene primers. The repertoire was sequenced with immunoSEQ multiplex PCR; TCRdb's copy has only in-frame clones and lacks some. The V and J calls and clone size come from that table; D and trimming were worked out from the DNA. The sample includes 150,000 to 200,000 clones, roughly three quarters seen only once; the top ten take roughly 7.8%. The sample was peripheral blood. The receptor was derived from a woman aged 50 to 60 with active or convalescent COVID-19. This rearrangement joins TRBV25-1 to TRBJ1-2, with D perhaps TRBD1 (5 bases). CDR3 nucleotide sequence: TGTGCCAGCAGTGTGACAGAACAGTGGGGCAATGGCTACACCTTC. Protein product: CASSVTEQWGNGYTF.